The 21 T cell receptor beta chains reported below all come from one sample, sequenced in a study of blood T cell repertoires in COVID-19. The protocol was immunoSEQ multiplex PCR, while the TCRdb copy is restricted to in-frame clones and leaves out a portion. The table records about 410,000 clones, about 89% of them present only once. Sequenced: peripheral blood. These TCRs come from a woman aged 40 to 50 with COVID-19, enrolled during active disease.

The V gene is TRBV4-3, the J gene TRBJ1-3; D call uncertain. V lost 3 bases and J 0 bases, leaving 9 bases between the germline ends. The CDR3 loop spans 15 amino acids. CDR1 and CDR2 from the germline V gene are LGHNA and YSLEER. Here the CDR3 reads CASSQFGASGNTIYF. CDR3 DNA sequence: TGCGCCAGCAGCCAGTTTGGAGCCTCTGGAAACACCATATATTTT.

The V call is TRBV28, the J call TRBJ1-2, with D perhaps matching TRBD1 (6 bases). The CDR3 contains 15 residues. Germline CDR1 reads MDHEN; CDR2 reads SYDVKM. V lost 5 bases and J lost 4, with 17 bases in between. The DNA of the CDR3 is TGTGCCAGCAGTCTTGTTCAGGGGACTAGCTATGGCTACACCTTC. This translates into CASSLVQGTSYGYTF.

The V and J genes are TRBV30 and TRBJ1-6; D is ambiguous. V shed 2 bases and J shed 10 bases, with 9 bases lying between them. Germline CDR1 GTSNPN, CDR2 SVGIG (reference sequence). This CDR3 comprises 12 residues. DNA of the CDR3: TGTGCCTGGAGTCCGGAGAACTCACCCCTCCACTTT. Translation gives CAWSPENSPLHF.

This sequence joins TRBV6-5 and TRBJ1-3, with 7 bases that match TRBD1. Germline assignment: CDR1 MNHEY and CDR2 SVGAGI. The CDR3 runs 13 residues. V trimming: 5 bases; J trimming: 6 bases; junction bases outside the gene matches: 4. The CDR3 DNA sequence: TGTGCCAGCAGTAGGGGGCAAGAAAACACCATATATTTT. This codes for CASSRGQENTIYF.

The genes are TRBV3-1 (or the pseudogene TRBV3-2) and TRBJ1-1; possibly TRBD1 for D (5 bases). The CDR3 covers 15 residues. V lost 5 bases and J lost 5, with 18 bases in between. CDR1 LGHDT and CDR2 YNNKEL come from the germline V gene (reference sequence). The CDR3 DNA sequence: TGTGCCAGCAGCAGTGGGGGGTTTACGAGGACTGAAGCTTTCTTT. It yields the protein CASSSGGFTRTEAFF.

The J gene is TRBJ2-3, the V gene TRBV24-1; D is undetermined. The length of the CDR3 is 14 residues. The germline V gene encodes CDR1 KGHDR and CDR2 SFDVKD. Trimming took off 4 bases at V and 4 bases at J, with 11 bases between the two ends. In DNA, the CDR3 is TGTGCCACCAGTGAGGGCAGCCCCGCAGATACGCAGTATTTT. Its translation is CATSEGSPADTQYF.

This rearrangement joins TRBV2 to TRBJ1-4, with D perhaps matching TRBD1 (6 bases). Trimming cost V 8 bases and J 1 base, with 14 bases left between them. This CDR3 region has 15 residues. Germline V lookup: CDR1 SNHLY, CDR2 FYNNEI. CDR3 residues: CASRRQGGTNEKLFF. Here the CDR3 DNA reads TGTGCCAGCCGTCGACAAGGGGGAACTAATGAAAAACTGTTTTTT. The complete variable domain, with remaining parts taken from reference TRBV2 and TRBJ1-4, reads EPEVTQTPSHQVTQMGQEVILRCVPISNHLYFYWYRQILGQKVEFLVSFYNNEISEKSEIFDDQFSVERPDGSNFTLKIRSTKLEDSAMYFCASRRQGGTNEKLFFGSGTQLSVL.

The chain couples TRBV14 to TRBJ2-3, with a weak D call TRBD2 (5 bases). Germline assignment: CDR1 SGHDN and CDR2 FVKESK. The V end was cut by 6 bases, the J end by 4 bases, with 17 bases between. The CDR3 has 15 amino acids. The CDR3 here is CASSLRDPDADTQYF. The CDR3 coding sequence is TGTGCCAGCAGTCTCCGGGATCCAGACGCAGATACGCAGTATTTT. The entire variable domain, with the rest obtained from reference TRBV14 and TRBJ2-3, is as follows: EAGVTQFPSHSVIEKGQTVTLRCDPISGHDNLYWYRRVMGKEIKFLLHFVKESKQDESGMPNNRFLAERTGGTYSTLKVQPAELEDSGVYFCASSLRDPDADTQYFGPGTRLTVL.

The chain couples TRBV27 to TRBJ1-5; maybe TRBD1 (6 bases). Germline CDR1 MNHEY, CDR2 SMNVEV (reference sequence). Trimming took 11 bases from V and 3 from J, leaving 17 bases between them. The CDR3 is made up of 14 amino acids. CDR3 sequence reads: CAGGRRILNQPQHF. The CDR3 DNA follows: TGTGCCGGGGGCCGGCGGATTCTCAATCAGCCCCAGCATTTT.

This clone was counted a single time. This sequence joins TRBV4-1 and TRBJ1-2; the D gene is possibly TRBD1 (5 bases). Germline V gives CDR1 MGHRA, CDR2 YSYEKL. This CDR3 is 18 amino acids long. Trimming took off 1 base at V and 1 base at J, with 19 bases between the two ends. The CDR3 sequence is CASSQAPTVGGLNYGYTF. CDR3 nucleotide sequence: TGCGCCAGCAGCCAAGCCCCGACAGTCGGGGGTCTTAACTATGGCTACACCTTC.

The chain links TRBV7-6 to TRBJ2-7, with D perhaps matching TRBD2 (6 bases). CDR1 and CDR2 from the germline V gene are SGHVS and FNYEAQ. This CDR3 is built from 17 residues. V lost 5 bases, J lost 2 bases, and 22 bases lay in between. The CDR3 sequence: CASSLGVPGDVPYEQYF. CDR3 bases: TGTGCCAGCAGCCTAGGGGTCCCGGGGGACGTTCCCTACGAGCAGTACTTC.

V and J are TRBV7-2 and TRBJ1-5; perhaps TRBD1 as D (5 bases). V gave up 3 bases and J gave up 5 bases, with 8 bases separating them. CDR1 is SGHTA, CDR2 FQGNSA, per germline. The CDR3 is made up of 13 amino acids. The CDR3 DNA follows: TGTGCCAGCAGCTTGGGACTGTATCAGCCCCAGCATTTT. Residues: CASSLGLYQPQHF.

V is TRBV19 and J is TRBJ2-4, with D uncertain. The ends were cut back, 0 bases at V and 0 bases at J, with 9 bases in the middle. Per the germline V gene, CDR1 is LNHDA and CDR2 is SQIVND (reference sequence). The CDR3 totals 16 residues. CDR3 nucleotide sequence: TGTGCCAGTAGTATAGATATGGCGGTAGCCAAAAACATTCAGTACTTC. Its translation: CASSIDMAVAKNIQYF.

V gene TRBV5-4 combines with J gene TRBJ1-1; D gene ambiguous. This CDR3 has 13 residues. V shed 5 bases and J shed 0 bases, with 8 bases lying between them. CDR1 is SGHNT, CDR2 YYREEE, per germline (reference sequence). As DNA, the CDR3 is TGTGCCAGCAGTGCCGCTATGAACACTGAAGCTTTCTTT. It encodes CASSAAMNTEAFF.

This clone was seen just once. This chain connects TRBV7-9 to TRBJ1-6; D unresolved. Germline CDR1 is SEHNR and CDR2 is FQNEAQ (reference sequence). The CDR3 has 14 amino acids. Trimming removed 7 bases at V and 7 bases at J, with 14 bases between. CDR3 sequence (DNA): TGTGCCAGCACCCGTGGAAGACTCAATTCACCCCTCCACTTT. Its protein product is CASTRGRLNSPLHF.

The chain uses TRBV5-5 and TRBJ2-2, with 10 bases fitting TRBD1. Germline values: CDR1 SGHKS, CDR2 YYEKEE (reference sequence). The CDR3 length is 16 residues. V shed 1 base and J 6 bases; nucleotides not matched to a gene: 6. The CDR3 sequence is CASSLRRDRGAGELFF. Written as DNA, the CDR3 is TGTGCCAGCAGCTTGCGCCGGGACAGGGGAGCCGGGGAGCTGTTTTTT. The complete variable domain, with remaining parts taken from reference TRBV5-5 and TRBJ2-2, reads DAGVTQSPTHLIKTRGQQVTLRCSPISGHKSVSWYQQVLGQGPQFIFQYYEKEERGRGNFPDRFSARQFPNYSSELNVNALLLGDSALYLCASSLRRDRGAGELFFGEGSRLTVL.

The chain employs TRBV28 and TRBJ2-7; unclear D gene. This CDR3 contains 11 residues. The ends were cut back, 10 bases at V and 3 bases at J, with 10 bases in the middle. CDR1 and CDR2 (germline): MDHEN, SYDVKM. The CDR3 reads CATRGGYEQYF. CDR3 coding DNA: TGTGCCACCCGTGGCGGCTACGAGCAGTACTTC.

This sequence joins TRBV20-1 and TRBJ1-1; D not certain. Germline values: CDR1 DFQATT, CDR2 SNEGSKA (reference sequence). V was clipped by 4 bases and J by 11 bases, with 8 bases between them. This CDR3 contains 9 residues. The CDR3 DNA is TGCAGTGCTAACCCGGAGGCTTTCTTT. Residues: CSANPEAFF.

The gene calls are TRBV29-1 and TRBJ1-1, with D possibly matching TRBD1 (6 bases). The length of the CDR3 is 14 residues. The germline CDR1 and CDR2 sequences are SQVTM and ANQGSEA. Between the trimmed V and J ends, which lost 7 bases and 1 base, there was a span of 16 bases. The CDR3 nucleotides read TGCAGCGGGGGCAGGGGCAACGCGAACACTGAAGCTTTCTTT. The encoded protein is CSGGRGNANTEAFF.

The chain combines TRBV7-3 with TRBJ2-3; D is ambiguous. CDR1 SGHTA and CDR2 FQGTGA come from the germline V gene. The V gene lost 7 bases and the J gene lost 1 base, with 15 bases spanning the gap. The CDR3 is 15 amino acids. For the CDR3, the DNA is TGTGCCAGCACCCTTGGGCGTACCGGCACAGATACGCAGTATTTT. This translates into CASTLGRTGTDTQYF.

As regards this clone: This CDR3 is also generated by other DNA sequences in the sample. The gene calls are TRBV5-1 and TRBJ2-3, with D maybe TRBD2 (7 bases). The CDR3 spans 14 residues. Looked up from germline, CDR1 is SGHRS and CDR2 is YFSETQ. The ends were cut back, 0 bases at V and 3 bases at J, with 8 bases in the middle. The CDR3 region has the DNA TGCGCCAGCAGCTTGGAGGGGGGGACAGATACGCAGTATTTT. Encoded protein: CASSLEGGTDTQYF.